The 18 T cell receptor beta chains below come from one sample, sequenced in a study of radiotherapy plus CTLA-4 blockade in lung cancer. Assay used: immunoSEQ multiplex PCR; TCRdb lists only in-frame clones, some missing. The table shows about 73,000 clones, with more than 75% occurring only once. The source was peripheral blood, collected from a patient treated with radiotherapy plus ipilimumab. Receptor source: a human donor with non-small cell lung cancer that progressed on radiotherapy plus ipilimumab.

The V call is TRBV27, the J call TRBJ2-1; 14 nucleotides line up with TRBD2. Germline CDR1 reads MNHEY; CDR2 reads SMNVEV (reference sequence). The CDR3 has 16 residues. V shed 3 bases and J 5 bases; nucleotides not matched to a gene: 3. The CDR3 reads CASSFSTSGRDNEQFF. The CDR3 region has the DNA TGTGCCAGCAGTTTTTCGACTAGCGGGAGGGACAATGAGCAGTTCTTC.

This clone appeared a few times. V and J are TRBV6-6 and TRBJ2-7; 9 bases are shared with TRBD1. This CDR3 comprises 15 residues. The germline V gene has CDR1 MNHNY and CDR2 SVGAGI (reference sequence). Trimming took 5 bases from V and 6 from J; bases not matched to a gene: 11. Written as DNA, the CDR3 is TGTGCCAGCAGTAAAACCGGGACAGGGATCCTCGAGCAGTACGTC. Its protein is CASSKTGTGILEQYV.

This sequence joins TRBV6-6 and TRBJ1-5; 7 bases map to TRBD1. This CDR3 region has 15 residues. J was trimmed by 7 bases and V by 0 bases; bases with no gene match: 6. CDR1 and CDR2 (germline): MNHNY, SVGAGI (reference sequence). The CDR3, as DNA: TGTGCCAGCAGTTACTCGTACAGGGGCAGACAGCCCCAGCATTTT. Protein product: CASSYSYRGRQPQHF.

The chain joins TRBV28 to TRBJ2-7; perhaps TRBD2 as D (5 bases). The CDR3 runs 15 residues. V lost 6 bases, J lost 3 bases, and 18 bases lay in between. The V gene's germline CDR1 is MDHEN and CDR2 SYDVKM. The CDR3, as DNA: TGTGCCAGCAGGTCCTCAGGTCTAGCAGTCTACGAGCAGTACTTC. It encodes CASRSSGLAVYEQYF.

The rearrangement links TRBV5-4 to TRBJ1-2, with unresolved D. V gave up 4 bases and J gave up 3 bases, with 16 bases separating them. CDR1 is SGHNT and CDR2 is YYREEE in the germline V gene (reference sequence). The CDR3 length is 15 residues. As DNA, the CDR3 is TGTGCCAGCAGCCCCCGGGGAGTAACGGACTATGGCTACACCTTC. Its translation: CASSPRGVTDYGYTF.

The CDR3 loop reads CASSQGLAGGEQFF. The CDR3 nucleotides are TGTGCCAGCAGCCAGGGACTAGCGGGAGGTGAGCAGTTCTTC. V and J are TRBV9 and TRBJ2-1; 15 bases map to TRBD2. V was pared by 4 bases and J by 9 bases, with 2 bases of the junction left unmatched. Looked up from germline, CDR1 is SGDLS and CDR2 is YYNGEE. This CDR3 has 14 amino acids.

Worth noting for this clone: A read error is the likely source, as a far larger clone sits one nucleotide away. CDR3 sequence (DNA): TGTGCCAGCAGGTCAGACAGCATGAACACTGAAGCTTTCTTT. Translating it yields CASRSDSMNTEAFF. The chain couples TRBV7-3 to TRBJ1-1; TRBD1 might be the D (5 bases). The germline gives CDR1 SGHTA, CDR2 FQGTGA. The CDR3 covers 14 residues. V was pared by 6 bases and J by 0 bases, with 11 bases between.

The rearrangement links TRBV6-1 to TRBJ1-4, with D perhaps matching TRBD1 (5 bases). This CDR3 spans 12 amino acids. V was clipped by 6 bases and J by 5 bases, with 7 bases between them. Germline CDR1 MNHNS, CDR2 SASEGT. The CDR3 region is CASRRGNEKLFF. CDR3 nucleotide sequence: TGTGCCAGCAGGCGGGGCAATGAAAAACTGTTTTTT.

The rearrangement links TRBV18 to TRBJ1-1; 12 bases match TRBD1. The CDR3 has 15 amino acids. Germline V CDR1 and CDR2: KGHSH, LQKENI. The junction had 2 bases not matched to a gene; V was cut back by 2 bases and J by 4 bases. The CDR3 coding sequence is TGTGCCAGCTCACCAGGGACAGGGGGCCTCACTGAAGCTTTCTTT. Residues: CASSPGTGGLTEAFF.

J is TRBJ2-7 and V is TRBV7-2, with TRBD2 identical over 11 bases. Germline V CDR1 and CDR2: SGHTA, FQGNSA. The V gene end was trimmed by 5 bases and the J gene end by 1 base; junction bases not matched to a gene: 4. The CDR3 is 15 amino acids. DNA for the CDR3: TGTGCCAGCAGCCGGGGACTAGCGGTTTCCTACGAGCAGTACTTC. Encoded protein: CASSRGLAVSYEQYF. Looking up the rest from reference TRBV7-2 and TRBJ2-7 gives the full variable domain: GAGVSQSPSNKVTEKGKDVELRCDPISGHTALYWYRQSLGQGLEFLIYFQGNSAPDKSGLPSDRFSAERTGGSVSTLTIQRTQQEDSAVYLCASSRGLAVSYEQYFGPGTRLTVT.

The chain joins TRBV11-2 to TRBJ1-3; possible D gene TRBD1, 6 bases. This CDR3 contains 14 residues. Deletions cut 4 bases from V and 0 bases from J, with 7 bases between. Germline V gene sequence: CDR1 SGHAT, CDR2 FQNNGV. The CDR3 loop is CASSSQGSGNTIYF. The CDR3 bases are TGTGCCAGCAGCTCACAGGGCTCTGGAAACACCATATATTTT.

The chain employs TRBV28 and TRBJ1-2, with D unclear. Looked up from germline, CDR1 is MDHEN and CDR2 is SYDVKM. The CDR3 has 13 amino acids. Trimming left V 3 bases short and J 5 bases short, with 10 bases between. CDR3 protein: CASSFGIQYGYTF. CDR3 sequence (DNA): TGTGCCAGCAGTTTTGGCATCCAGTATGGCTACACCTTC.

This sequence joins TRBV7-3 and TRBJ2-3, with 7 bases aligning to TRBD1. Germline V gene lookup returns CDR1 SGHTA and CDR2 FQGTGA. Trimming cost V 0 bases and J 2 bases; bases outside gene matches: 2. The CDR3 sequence is 15 residues long. The CDR3: CASSLTGQLTDTQYF. Written as DNA, the CDR3 is TGTGCCAGCAGCTTAACGGGACAGCTCACAGATACGCAGTATTTT.

Concerning this clone itself: No DNA is shown, since the ends of the CDR3 on it are uncertain; the CDR3 is the one TCRdb lists. V usage is TRBV6-5 and J usage is TRBJ1-2. The CDR3 is 13 residues long, counting both termini. Germline V gene data show CDR1 as MNHEY and CDR2 as SVGAGI. The CDR3: CASSSSGHYGYTF.

This chain connects TRBV5-8 to TRBJ2-1; 11 bases are shared with TRBD2. The V gene end was trimmed by 0 bases and the J gene end by 6 bases; junction bases not matched to a gene: 5. The CDR3 consists of 16 residues. In germline, CDR1 is SGHTS, CDR2 YDEGEE. CDR3 DNA: TGTGCCAGCAGCTTGGACCCTAGCGGGAGGCGCAATGAGCAGTTCTTC. Translated, it gives CASSLDPSGRRNEQFF.

The V gene is TRBV28, the J gene TRBJ1-1; tentatively, D is TRBD1 (6 bases). Germline lookup yields CDR1 MDHEN and CDR2 SYDVKM. The CDR3 has 15 residues. Trimming removed 7 bases from V and 1 base from J, with 16 bases in between. The CDR3 DNA follows: TGTGCCAGCACCGAAACAGGGAGAGCGAACACTGAAGCTTTCTTT. Translated, it gives CASTETGRANTEAFF.

In DNA, the CDR3 is TGTGCCAGCAGAGGTGGAGACAGGGGCACCGGGGAGCTGTTTTTT. This sequence encodes CASRGGDRGTGELFF. V usage is TRBV2 and J usage is TRBJ2-2; TRBD1 matches 8 bases. The CDR3 covers 15 residues. With 6 bases clipped from V and 4 bases from J, the junction kept 7 bases outside the gene matches. Germline CDR1 is SNHLY and CDR2 is FYNNEI.

The chain uses TRBV14 and TRBJ2-1; no reliable D call. The CDR3 consists of 13 residues. V was trimmed by 5 bases and J by 4 bases, leaving 9 bases between them. CDR1 and CDR2 (germline): SGHDN, FVKESK. The CDR3 region has the DNA TGTGCCAGCAGCGGATCGACGTACAATGAGCAGTTCTTC. This codes for CASSGSTYNEQFF.